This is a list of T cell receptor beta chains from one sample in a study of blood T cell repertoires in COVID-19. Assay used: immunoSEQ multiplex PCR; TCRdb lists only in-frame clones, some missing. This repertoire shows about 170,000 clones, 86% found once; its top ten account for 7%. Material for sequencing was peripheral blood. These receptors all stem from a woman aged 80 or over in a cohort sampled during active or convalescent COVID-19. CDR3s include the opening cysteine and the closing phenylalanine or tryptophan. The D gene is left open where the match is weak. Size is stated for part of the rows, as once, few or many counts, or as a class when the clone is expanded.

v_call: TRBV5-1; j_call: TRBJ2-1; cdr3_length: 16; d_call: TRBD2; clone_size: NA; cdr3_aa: CASSPGTSGNTNEQFF; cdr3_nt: TGCGCCAGCAGCCCGGGGACTAGCGGGAATACCAATGAGCAGTTCTTC
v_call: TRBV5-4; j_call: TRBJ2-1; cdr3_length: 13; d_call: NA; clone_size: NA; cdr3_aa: CASSLAGVNEQFF; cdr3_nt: TGTGCCAGCAGCTTGGCAGGGGTCAATGAGCAGTTCTTC
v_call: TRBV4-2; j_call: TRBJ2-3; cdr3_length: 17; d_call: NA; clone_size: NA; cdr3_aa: CASSQEGLGKTPDTQYF; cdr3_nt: TGTGCCAGCAGCCAAGAGGGCCTGGGCAAAACACCAGATACGCAGTATTTT
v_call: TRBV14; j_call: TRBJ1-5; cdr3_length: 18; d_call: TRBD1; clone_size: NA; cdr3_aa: CASSQGGQAHYSNQPQHF; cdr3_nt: TGTGCCAGCAGCCAAGGGGGACAGGCCCATTATAGCAATCAGCCCCAGCATTTT
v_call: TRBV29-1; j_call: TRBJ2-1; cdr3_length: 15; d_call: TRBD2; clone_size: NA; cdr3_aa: CSVGLAGVVYNEQFF; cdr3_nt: TGCAGCGTTGGACTAGCGGGAGTTGTCTACAATGAGCAGTTCTTC
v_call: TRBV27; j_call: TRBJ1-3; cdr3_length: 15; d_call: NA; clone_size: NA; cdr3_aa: CASSLGQGRGNTIYF; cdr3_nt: TGTGCCAGCAGTTTGGGGCAGGGGCGCGGAAACACCATATATTTT
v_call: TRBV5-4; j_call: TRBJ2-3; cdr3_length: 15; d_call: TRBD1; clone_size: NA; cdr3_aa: CASSLARGNTDTQYF; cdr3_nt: TGTGCCAGCAGCTTGGCCAGGGGGAACACAGATACGCAGTATTTT
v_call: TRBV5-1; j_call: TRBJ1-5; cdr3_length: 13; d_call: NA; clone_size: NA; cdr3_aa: CASSLGLNQPQHF; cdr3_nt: TGCGCCAGCAGCTTGGGTCTTAATCAGCCCCAGCATTTT
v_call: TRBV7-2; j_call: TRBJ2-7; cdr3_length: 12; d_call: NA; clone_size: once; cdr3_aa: CASSSPMAEQYF; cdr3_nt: TGTGCCAGCAGCTCACCCATGGCCGAGCAGTACTTC
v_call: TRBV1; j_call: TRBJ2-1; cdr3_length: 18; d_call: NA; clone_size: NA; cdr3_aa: CTSSQELAGGMSHNEQFF; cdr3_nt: TGCACCAGCAGCCAAGAGCTAGCGGGGGGCATGTCCCACAATGAGCAGTTCTTC
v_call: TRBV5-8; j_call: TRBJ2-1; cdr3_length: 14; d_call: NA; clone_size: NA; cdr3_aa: CASSTGSGKDEQFF; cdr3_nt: TGTGCCAGCAGTACGGGGTCCGGGAAGGATGAGCAGTTCTTC
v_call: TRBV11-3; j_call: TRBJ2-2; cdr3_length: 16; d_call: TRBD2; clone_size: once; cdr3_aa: CASSLLAGGGPGELFF; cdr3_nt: TGTGCCAGCAGTTTACTAGCGGGGGGCGGTCCCGGGGAGCTGTTTTTT
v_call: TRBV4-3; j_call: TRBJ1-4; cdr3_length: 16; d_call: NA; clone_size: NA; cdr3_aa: CASSPKGGQANEKLFF; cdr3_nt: TGCGCCAGCAGCCCAAAGGGGGGGCAGGCTAATGAAAAACTGTTTTTT
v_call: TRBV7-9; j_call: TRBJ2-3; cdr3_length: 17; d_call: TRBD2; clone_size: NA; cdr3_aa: CASSEGLAGGGTDTQYF; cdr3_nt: TGTGCCAGCAGCGAGGGACTAGCGGGAGGAGGCACAGATACGCAGTATTTT
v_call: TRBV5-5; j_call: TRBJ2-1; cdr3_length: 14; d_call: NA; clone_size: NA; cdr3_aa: CASSLGPRVNEQFF; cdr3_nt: TGTGCCAGCAGCTTGGGGCCCCGGGTCAATGAGCAGTTCTTC
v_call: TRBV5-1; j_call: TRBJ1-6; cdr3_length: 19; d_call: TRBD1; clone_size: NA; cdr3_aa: CASSPTLNSGGSYNSPLHF; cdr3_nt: TGCGCCAGCAGCCCGACCCTCAACTCAGGGGGCTCCTATAATTCACCCCTCCACTTT
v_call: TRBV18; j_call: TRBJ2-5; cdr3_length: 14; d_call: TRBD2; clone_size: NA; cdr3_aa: CASSTPAGRETQYF; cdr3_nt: TGTGCCAGCTCAACCCCAGCGGGGAGGGAGACCCAGTACTTC
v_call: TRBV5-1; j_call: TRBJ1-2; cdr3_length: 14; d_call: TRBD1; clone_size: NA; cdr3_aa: CASSLETGDYGYTF; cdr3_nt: TGCGCCAGCAGCTTGGAGACAGGGGACTATGGCTACACCTTC
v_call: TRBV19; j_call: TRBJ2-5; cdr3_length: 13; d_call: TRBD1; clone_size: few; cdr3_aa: CASSMTGQETQYF; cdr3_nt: TGTGCCAGTAGTATGACAGGGCAAGAGACCCAGTACTTC
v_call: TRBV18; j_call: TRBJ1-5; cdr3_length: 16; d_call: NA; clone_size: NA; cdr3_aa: CASSPVLSAGNQPQHF; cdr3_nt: TGTGCCAGCTCACCAGTACTATCTGCGGGCAATCAGCCCCAGCATTTT
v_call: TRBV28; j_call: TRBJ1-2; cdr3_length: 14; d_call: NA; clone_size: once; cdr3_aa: CASSLTGANYGYTF; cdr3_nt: TGTGCCAGCAGTTTAACAGGAGCTAACTATGGCTACACCTTC
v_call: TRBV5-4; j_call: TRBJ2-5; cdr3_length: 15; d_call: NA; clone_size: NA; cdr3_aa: CASSLAQQTQETQYF; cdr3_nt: TGTGCCAGCAGCTTGGCCCAACAGACACAAGAGACCCAGTACTTC
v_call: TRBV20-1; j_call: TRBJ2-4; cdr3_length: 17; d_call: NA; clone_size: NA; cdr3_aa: CSASFVSGTLAKNIQYF; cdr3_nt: TGCAGTGCTAGTTTTGTGTCAGGAACCTTAGCCAAAAACATTCAGTACTTC
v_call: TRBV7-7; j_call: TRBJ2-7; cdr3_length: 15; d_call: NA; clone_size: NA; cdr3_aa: CASSRGADGPYEQYF; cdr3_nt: TGTGCTAGCAGCCGGGGGGCGGACGGACCCTACGAGCAGTACTTC
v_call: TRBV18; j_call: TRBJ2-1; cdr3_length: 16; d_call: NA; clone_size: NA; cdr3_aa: CASSPPRDSRGEGQFF; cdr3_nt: TGTGCCAGCTCACCACCCCGGGACTCAAGGGGAGAGGGGCAGTTCTTC
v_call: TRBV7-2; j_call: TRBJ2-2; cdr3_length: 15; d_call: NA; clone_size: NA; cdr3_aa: CASSILAANTGELFF; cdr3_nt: TGTGCCAGCAGTATTCTGGCTGCGAACACCGGGGAGCTGTTTTTT
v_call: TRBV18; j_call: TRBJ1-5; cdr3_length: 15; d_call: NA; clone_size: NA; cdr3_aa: CASSPGRVSNQPQHF; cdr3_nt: TGTGCCAGCTCACCAGGCAGGGTAAGCAATCAGCCCCAGCATTTT
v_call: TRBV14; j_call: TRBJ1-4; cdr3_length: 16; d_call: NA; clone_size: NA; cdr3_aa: CASSRNRQATNEKLFF; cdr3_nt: TGTGCCAGCAGCCGCAACCGACAGGCAACTAATGAAAAACTGTTTTTT
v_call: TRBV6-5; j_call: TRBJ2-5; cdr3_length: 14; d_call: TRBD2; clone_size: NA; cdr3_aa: CASRLAGVGETQYF; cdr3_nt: TGTGCCAGCCGACTAGCGGGAGTCGGAGAGACCCAGTACTTC
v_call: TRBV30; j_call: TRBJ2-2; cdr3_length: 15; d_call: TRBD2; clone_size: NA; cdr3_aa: CAWRLAGRRDGELFF; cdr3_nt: TGTGCCTGGCGACTAGCGGGGAGGCGGGACGGGGAGCTGTTTTTT
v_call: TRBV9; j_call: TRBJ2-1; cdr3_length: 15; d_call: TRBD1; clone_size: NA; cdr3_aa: CASSPTGGRSGEQFF; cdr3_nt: TGTGCCAGCAGCCCCACAGGGGGGAGGTCAGGTGAGCAGTTCTTC
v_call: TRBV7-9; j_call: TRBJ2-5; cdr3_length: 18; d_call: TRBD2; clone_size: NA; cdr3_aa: CASSPRLAGGPGRETQYF; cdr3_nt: TGTGCCAGCAGCCCGAGACTAGCGGGGGGGCCAGGACGAGAGACCCAGTACTTC
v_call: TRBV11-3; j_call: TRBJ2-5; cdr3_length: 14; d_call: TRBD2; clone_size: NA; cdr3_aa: CASSFGLAQETQYF; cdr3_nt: TGTGCCAGCAGCTTTGGACTAGCCCAAGAGACCCAGTACTTC
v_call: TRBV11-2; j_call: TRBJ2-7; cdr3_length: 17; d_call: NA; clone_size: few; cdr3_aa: CASSLEGMGLGGYEQYF; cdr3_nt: TGTGCCAGCAGCTTAGAAGGTATGGGCCTCGGCGGGTACGAGCAGTACTTC
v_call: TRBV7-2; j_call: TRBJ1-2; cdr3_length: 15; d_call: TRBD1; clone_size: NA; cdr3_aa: CASSLGSGQGYGYTF; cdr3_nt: TGTGCCAGCAGCTTAGGTAGTGGACAGGGCTATGGCTACACCTTC
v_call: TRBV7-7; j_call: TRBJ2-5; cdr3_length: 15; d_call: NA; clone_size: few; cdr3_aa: CASSLNRQAQETQYF; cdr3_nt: TGTGCCAGCAGCCTGAATCGACAGGCTCAAGAGACCCAGTACTTC
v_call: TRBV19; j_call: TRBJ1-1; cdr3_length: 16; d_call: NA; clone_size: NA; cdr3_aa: CASSRPQRAGNTEAFF; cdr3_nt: TGTGCCAGTAGCAGACCCCAGCGCGCGGGGAACACTGAAGCTTTCTTT
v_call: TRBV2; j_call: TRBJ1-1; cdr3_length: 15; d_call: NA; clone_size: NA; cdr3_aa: CASSRSGEGNTEAFF; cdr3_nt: TGTGCCAGCAGTCGCAGTGGTGAGGGGAACACTGAAGCTTTCTTT
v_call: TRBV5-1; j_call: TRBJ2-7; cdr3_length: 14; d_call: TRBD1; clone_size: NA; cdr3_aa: CASSQRDRAWEQYF; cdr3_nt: TGCGCCAGCAGCCAACGGGACAGGGCATGGGAGCAGTACTTC
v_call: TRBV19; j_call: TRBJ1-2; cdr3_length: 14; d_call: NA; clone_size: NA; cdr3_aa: CASSWDTANYGYTF; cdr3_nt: TGTGCCAGTAGTTGGGACACCGCTAACTATGGCTACACCTTC
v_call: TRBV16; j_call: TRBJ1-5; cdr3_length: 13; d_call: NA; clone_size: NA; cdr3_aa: CASSQLREQPQHF; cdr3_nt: TGTGCCAGCAGCCAACTCAGGGAACAGCCCCAGCATTTT
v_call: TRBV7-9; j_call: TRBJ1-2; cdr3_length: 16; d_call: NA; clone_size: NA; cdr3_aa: CASSLETLRANYGYTF; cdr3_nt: TGTGCCAGCAGCTTAGAGACACTTAGAGCTAACTATGGCTACACCTTC
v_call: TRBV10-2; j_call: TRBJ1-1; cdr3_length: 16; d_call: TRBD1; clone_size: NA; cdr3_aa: CASRPGQGVMNTEAFF; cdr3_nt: TGCGCCAGCAGGCCGGGACAGGGAGTTATGAACACTGAAGCTTTCTTT
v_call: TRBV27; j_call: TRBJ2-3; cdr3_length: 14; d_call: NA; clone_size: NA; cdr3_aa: CASSFVRTADTQYF; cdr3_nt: TGTGCCAGCAGTTTCGTACGGACAGCAGATACGCAGTATTTT
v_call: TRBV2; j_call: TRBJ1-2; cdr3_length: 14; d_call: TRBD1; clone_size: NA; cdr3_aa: CASSNGQALGGYTF; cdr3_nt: TGTGCCAGCAGTAACGGACAGGCCCTAGGAGGCTACACCTTC
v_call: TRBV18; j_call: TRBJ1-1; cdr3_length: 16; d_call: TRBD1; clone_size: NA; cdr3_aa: CASSPDRDRVNTEAFF; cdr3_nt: TGTGCCAGCTCACCAGATCGGGACAGGGTGAACACTGAAGCTTTCTTT
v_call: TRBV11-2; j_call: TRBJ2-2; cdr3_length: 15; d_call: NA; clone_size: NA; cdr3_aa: CASSLWRGSAGELFF; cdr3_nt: TGTGCCAGCAGCTTATGGCGGGGATCTGCCGGGGAGCTGTTTTTT
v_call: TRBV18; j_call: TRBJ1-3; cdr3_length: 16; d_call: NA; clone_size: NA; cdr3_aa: CASSPPGSGIGNTIYF; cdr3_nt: TGTGCCAGCTCACCACCGGGGTCGGGGATTGGAAACACCATATATTTT
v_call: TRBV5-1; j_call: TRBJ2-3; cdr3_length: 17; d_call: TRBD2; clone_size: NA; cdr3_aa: CASSPSFSGRKTDTQYF; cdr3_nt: TGCGCCAGCAGCCCCTCCTTTAGCGGGAGAAAGACAGATACGCAGTATTTT
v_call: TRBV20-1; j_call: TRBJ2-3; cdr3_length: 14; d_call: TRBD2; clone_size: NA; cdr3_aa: CSASGAGGSDTQYF; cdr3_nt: TGCAGTGCTAGTGGGGCGGGAGGGTCAGATACGCAGTATTTT
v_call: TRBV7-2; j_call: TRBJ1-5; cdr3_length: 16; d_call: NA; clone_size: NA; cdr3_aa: CASSPMQGFSNQPQHF; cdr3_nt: TGTGCCAGCAGCCCCATGCAGGGGTTTAGTAATCAGCCCCAGCATTTT
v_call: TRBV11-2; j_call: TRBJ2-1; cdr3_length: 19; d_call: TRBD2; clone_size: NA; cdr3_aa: CASSLPPWTSGRAYNEQFF; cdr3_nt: TGTGCCAGCAGCTTACCCCCTTGGACTAGCGGGAGGGCCTACAATGAGCAGTTCTTC
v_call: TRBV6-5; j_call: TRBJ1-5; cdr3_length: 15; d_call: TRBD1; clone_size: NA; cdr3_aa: CASRDGTAGGQPQHF; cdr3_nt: TGTGCCAGCAGGGACGGGACAGCCGGAGGACAGCCCCAGCATTTT